The clone carrying this TCR beta chain was counted at least ten times. Its specificity is unknown. CDR3 length equals 14 residues. Germline-derived CDR1 and CDR2 are ENHRY and SYGVKD. V lost 7 bases, J lost 0 bases, and 3 bases stayed unmatched. With template switching, a universal primer site was added, and the cDNA carried unique molecular identifiers. Via MiXCR, TCRdb re-called the 5' RACE reads, giving one row per CDR3 protein. The sample contains roughly 700,000 distinct CDR3 sequences, less than 10% of which appear only once. This sample is part of a study of identical twins. Study-level findings and limits: Insertion counts were lower in abundant cord blood beta clonotypes, a trend that memory repertoires did not show. Invariant MAIT and iNKT cells could partly confound zero-insertion analyses.

This sample was shared with a second study, whose subject was yellow fever vaccine responses in identical twins.

The TCR sequence derives from a woman aged 18-29 years in good health. The V call is TRBV10-3, the J call TRBJ2-1; 7 nucleotides agree with TRBD1. Input material: PBMCs. CDR3 amino acids: CAITGDSSYNEQFF. The CDR3 region has the DNA TGTGCCATCACCGGGGACAGCTCCTACAATGAGCAGTTCTTC.